The rows below give T cell receptor beta chains drawn from one sample of a study of T-cell memory formation after mild COVID-19. TCRdb fed the 5' RACE reads into MiXCR, producing one record per CDR3 protein. The table has hundreds of thousands of distinct CDR3 sequences, about 15% seen once; the top ten hold roughly 20%. Sequenced sample: PBMCs or a T cell subset sorted from them (not recorded which). These receptors were collected from a man younger than 30 who had mild COVID-19 (a few samples of this study predate the infection). Cell type and time point are not known. Each CDR3 is given with its conserved first and last residue. Fields, in order: D gene, J gene, clone size, V gene, CDR3 protein, CDR3 DNA. A D gene is named only where the DNA matches it firmly. Size values are once, few and many counts, or a class for expanded clones, and some rows have none.

D gene: .; J gene: TRBJ2-5; clone size: few; V gene: TRBV7-3; CDR3 protein: CASSLTSGTQYF; CDR3 DNA: TGTGCCAGCAGCTTAACTTCCGGAACCCAGTACTTC
D gene: .; J gene: TRBJ2-2; clone size: .; V gene: TRBV5-1; CDR3 protein: CASSVGPQTGELFF; CDR3 DNA: TGCGCCAGCAGCGTCGGGCCCCAAACCGGGGAGCTGTTTTTT
D gene: .; J gene: TRBJ1-5; clone size: many; V gene: TRBV6-4; CDR3 protein: CASSDSAGGNQPQHF; CDR3 DNA: TGTGCCAGCAGTGACTCGGCAGGGGGCAATCAGCCCCAGCATTTT
D gene: .; J gene: TRBJ1-1; clone size: .; V gene: TRBV20-1; CDR3 protein: CSARPGIQGYTEAFF; CDR3 DNA: TGCAGTGCTAGGCCCGGAATTCAGGGATACACTGAAGCTTTCTTT
D gene: .; J gene: TRBJ2-6; clone size: many; V gene: TRBV28; CDR3 protein: CASSLGSSGANVLTF; CDR3 DNA: TGTGCCAGCAGCCTCGGGAGCTCTGGGGCCAACGTCCTGACTTTC
D gene: TRBD2; J gene: TRBJ2-3; clone size: few; V gene: TRBV5-1; CDR3 protein: CASSPGQLAASTDTQYF; CDR3 DNA: TGCGCCAGCAGCCCCGGGCAGCTAGCGGCTAGCACAGATACGCAGTATTTT
D gene: TRBD1; J gene: TRBJ2-2; clone size: .; V gene: TRBV7-9; CDR3 protein: CAFDRAGGELFF; CDR3 DNA: TGTGCCTTCGACAGGGCCGGCGGGGAGCTGTTTTTT
D gene: .; J gene: TRBJ2-1; clone size: .; V gene: TRBV20-1; CDR3 protein: CSARPTENEQFF; CDR3 DNA: TGCAGTGCTAGACCTACCGAAAATGAGCAGTTCTTC
D gene: .; J gene: TRBJ1-2; clone size: .; V gene: TRBV12-3/TRBV12-4; CDR3 protein: CASSLMGYGYTF; CDR3 DNA: TGTGCCAGCAGTTTAATGGGTTATGGCTACACCTTC
D gene: TRBD2; J gene: TRBJ2-3; clone size: few; V gene: TRBV7-3; CDR3 protein: CASSRTSGPRDTQYF; CDR3 DNA: TGTGCCAGCAGCCGGACTAGCGGGCCCAGAGATACGCAGTATTTT
D gene: .; J gene: TRBJ2-6; clone size: few; V gene: TRBV7-2; CDR3 protein: CASSQTSSGANVLTF; CDR3 DNA: TGTGCCAGCAGCCAGACGAGCTCTGGGGCCAACGTCCTGACTTTC
D gene: TRBD2; J gene: TRBJ2-1; clone size: many; V gene: TRBV20-1; CDR3 protein: CSARLAGGYNEQFF; CDR3 DNA: TGCAGTGCTAGACTAGCGGGGGGGTACAATGAGCAGTTCTTC
D gene: TRBD2; J gene: TRBJ2-1; clone size: few; V gene: TRBV5-1; CDR3 protein: CASSLVTSGGNEQFF; CDR3 DNA: TGCGCCAGCAGCTTGGTGACTAGCGGGGGGAATGAGCAGTTCTTC
D gene: .; J gene: TRBJ2-7; clone size: few; V gene: TRBV5-5; CDR3 protein: CASSYQDTYEQYF; CDR3 DNA: TGTGCCAGCAGCTACCAGGACACCTACGAGCAGTACTTC
D gene: .; J gene: TRBJ1-5; clone size: many; V gene: TRBV12-3/TRBV12-4; CDR3 protein: CASSQGYQPQHF; CDR3 DNA: TGTGCCAGCAGTCAGGGATACCAGCCCCAGCATTTT
D gene: .; J gene: TRBJ2-1; clone size: many; V gene: TRBV12-3/TRBV12-4; CDR3 protein: CASSPRRSSYNEQFF; CDR3 DNA: TGTGCCAGCAGTCCCCGGAGGAGCTCCTACAATGAGCAGTTCTTC
D gene: .; J gene: TRBJ2-7; clone size: few; V gene: TRBV6-2/TRBV6-3; CDR3 protein: CASGPPGTDYEQYF; CDR3 DNA: TGTGCCAGCGGACCCCCAGGGACGGACTACGAGCAGTACTTC
D gene: .; J gene: TRBJ2-2; clone size: .; V gene: TRBV20-1; CDR3 protein: CSARDLAATNTGELFF; CDR3 DNA: TGCAGTGCTAGAGATTTGGCGGCTACGAACACCGGGGAGCTGTTTTTT
D gene: .; J gene: TRBJ2-1; clone size: few; V gene: TRBV7-2; CDR3 protein: CASSSQEGSGHNEQFF; CDR3 DNA: TGTGCCAGCAGCTCCCAGGAGGGTAGCGGACACAATGAGCAGTTCTTC
D gene: TRBD1; J gene: TRBJ1-2; clone size: .; V gene: TRBV4-3; CDR3 protein: CASSPVPGDRGGSNYGYTF; CDR3 DNA: TGCGCCAGCAGCCCTGTCCCTGGGGACAGGGGAGGATCTAACTATGGCTACACCTTC
D gene: .; J gene: TRBJ2-5; clone size: .; V gene: TRBV7-9; CDR3 protein: CASSLVGIAETQYF; CDR3 DNA: TGTGCCAGCAGCTTAGTCGGAATTGCAGAGACCCAGTACTTC
D gene: .; J gene: TRBJ1-5; clone size: many; V gene: TRBV12-3/TRBV12-4; CDR3 protein: CASSITWIANQPQHF; CDR3 DNA: TGTGCCAGCAGCATCACATGGATCGCCAATCAGCCCCAGCATTTT
D gene: .; J gene: TRBJ1-2; clone size: .; V gene: TRBV24-1; CDR3 protein: CATIRGGREDYGYTF; CDR3 DNA: TGTGCCACCATACGGGGGGGCAGGGAAGACTATGGCTACACCTTC
D gene: TRBD1; J gene: TRBJ1-1; clone size: few; V gene: TRBV24-1; CDR3 protein: CATRDRRNTEAFF; CDR3 DNA: TGTGCCACCAGGGACAGGAGGAACACTGAAGCTTTCTTT
D gene: .; J gene: TRBJ1-4; clone size: .; V gene: TRBV20-1; CDR3 protein: CSASTGLDEKLFF; CDR3 DNA: TGCAGTGCTTCAACGGGGCTTGATGAAAAACTGTTTTTT
D gene: .; J gene: TRBJ2-5; clone size: .; V gene: TRBV21-1; CDR3 protein: CASSKVVRLQGDQETQYF; CDR3 DNA: TGTGCCAGCAGCAAAGTCGTCCGCCTACAGGGGGATCAGGAGACCCAGTACTTC
D gene: .; J gene: TRBJ1-6; clone size: few; V gene: TRBV5-5; CDR3 protein: CASSLGTQGSLRPLHF; CDR3 DNA: TGTGCCAGCAGCTTGGGGACCCAGGGGTCCCTTCGACCCCTCCACTTT
D gene: TRBD2; J gene: TRBJ2-3; clone size: .; V gene: TRBV20-1; CDR3 protein: CSARLADPTDTQYF; CDR3 DNA: TGCAGTGCTAGACTAGCGGACCCAACAGATACGCAGTATTTT
D gene: .; J gene: TRBJ1-5; clone size: few; V gene: TRBV4-1; CDR3 protein: CASSQDHLQDRGPQHF; CDR3 DNA: TGCGCCAGCAGCCAAGATCATTTGCAGGACCGGGGGCCCCAGCATTTT
D gene: TRBD1; J gene: TRBJ1-5; clone size: .; V gene: TRBV20-1; CDR3 protein: CSAGDRGGQPQHF; CDR3 DNA: TGCAGTGCAGGGGACAGGGGAGGTCAGCCCCAGCATTTT
D gene: .; J gene: TRBJ2-2; clone size: .; V gene: TRBV7-9; CDR3 protein: CASSSEGVGWRINTGELFF; CDR3 DNA: TGTGCCAGCAGCTCAGAGGGTGTTGGGTGGCGGATCAACACCGGGGAGCTGTTTTTT
D gene: TRBD2; J gene: TRBJ2-1; clone size: .; V gene: TRBV3-1; CDR3 protein: CASSFPERGDDNEQFF; CDR3 DNA: TGTGCCAGCAGCTTTCCCGAGCGGGGGGACGACAATGAGCAGTTCTTC
D gene: .; J gene: TRBJ2-3; clone size: many; V gene: TRBV5-6; CDR3 protein: CASSFGRVADTQYF; CDR3 DNA: TGTGCCAGCAGCTTTGGAAGGGTGGCTGATACGCAGTATTTT